The 5 T cell receptor beta chains given below trace back to one sample, sequenced in a study of cytomegalovirus exposure and HLA in healthy donors. PCR involved 60 Vbeta and 13 Jbeta primers. Repertoires were generated with immunoSEQ multiplex PCR, while TCRdb's copy carries only in-frame clones and drops some. The repertoire consists of 30,000 to 35,000 clones, with 75% to 90% occurring once and the leading ten covering 5.5% to 7%. Input material: PBMCs. The receptors derive from a male donor in good health and CMV-seronegative.

This clone was detected a few times. V and J are TRBV18 and TRBJ2-6; TRBD1 matches at 8 bases. Germline CDR1 KGHSH, CDR2 LQKENI. CDR3 length: 17 amino acids. V was clipped by 4 bases and J by 2 bases; unmatched bases: 7. CDR3 sequence reads: CASSRGQGSAGANVLTF. The CDR3 DNA follows: TGTGCCAGCTCACGTGGACAGGGTTCAGCTGGGGCCAACGTCCTGACTTTC. The variable domain in full, with the rest retrieved from reference TRBV18 and TRBJ2-6, is NAGVMQNPRHLVRRRGQEARLRCSPMKGHSHVYWYRQLPEEGLKFMVYLQKENIIDESGMPKERFSAEFPKEGPSILRIQQVVRGDSAAYFCASSRGQGSAGANVLTFGAGSRLTVL.

The chain carries TRBV7-3 and TRBJ2-3; D unclear. Trimming shortened V by 3 bases and J by 4 bases, and 5 bases separated the two germline ends. Germline CDR1 SGHTA, CDR2 FQGTGA. CDR3 length equals 12 residues. The CDR3 DNA is TGTGCCAGCAGCTTCTTCCCAGATACGCAGTATTTT. Its translation: CASSFFPDTQYF.

The chain uses TRBV4-2 and TRBJ1-1, with 9 bases that match TRBD1. There are 16 residues in the CDR3. Looked up from germline, CDR1 is LGHNA and CDR2 is YNFKEQ. Unmatched junction bases numbered 10, after V lost 6 bases and J lost 2 bases. In DNA form, the CDR3 reads TGTGCCAGCAGTGCAGGGGACAGGGTGGGAAACACTGAAGCTTTCTTT. It translates to CASSAGDRVGNTEAFF.

This clone has more than one count but fewer than ten. This chain joins TRBV28 and TRBJ2-5, with D possibly TRBD2 on 7 matching bases. Germline V gene data show CDR1 as MDHEN and CDR2 as SYDVKM. The CDR3 totals 14 residues. Trimming cost V 7 bases and J 1 base, with 13 bases left between them. CDR3 coding DNA: TGTGCCAGCACACAGGGAGGGACCCAAGAGACCCAGTACTTC. This codes for CASTQGGTQETQYF. The full variable domain, with the rest looked up from reference TRBV28 and TRBJ2-5, is DVKVTQSSRYLVKRTGEKVFLECVQDMDHENMFWYRQDPGLGLRLIYFSYDVKMKEKGDIPEGYSVSREKKERFSLILESASTNQTSMYLCASTQGGTQETQYFGPGTRLLVL.

This chain joins TRBV6-5 and TRBJ2-5; possible D gene TRBD1, 5 bases. Germline CDR1 and CDR2: MNHEY and SVGAGI. The V gene lost 7 bases and the J gene lost 7 bases, with 22 bases spanning the gap. The CDR3 has 15 residues. The CDR3 DNA reads TGTGCCAGCACCCAGGGCCAGGGATCCCATAGGACCCAGTACTTC. Its translation: CASTQGQGSHRTQYF.